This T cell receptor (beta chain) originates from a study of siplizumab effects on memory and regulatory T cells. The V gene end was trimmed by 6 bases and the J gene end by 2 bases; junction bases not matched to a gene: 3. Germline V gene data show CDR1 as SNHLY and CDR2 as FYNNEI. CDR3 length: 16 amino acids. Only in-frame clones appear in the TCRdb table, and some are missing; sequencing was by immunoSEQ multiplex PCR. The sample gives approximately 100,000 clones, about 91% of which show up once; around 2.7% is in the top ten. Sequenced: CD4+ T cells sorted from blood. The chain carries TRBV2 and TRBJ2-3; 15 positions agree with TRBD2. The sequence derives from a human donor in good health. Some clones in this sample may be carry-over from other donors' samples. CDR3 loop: CASRGLAGGDTDTQYF. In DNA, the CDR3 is TGTGCCAGCAGGGGACTAGCGGGAGGCGACACAGATACGCAGTATTTT.